This T cell receptor (beta chain) derives from a study of cytomegalovirus exposure and HLA in healthy donors (dated 2017 in TCRdb). At the level of the whole study: An earlier analysis of 587 of the donors reported about 300 Gb of sequence data and around 120 million unique TCR beta sequences obtained from some 200 million T cells. An early release that covered about 640 HLA-typed donors contained 300 to 350 gigabases of sequencing data and roughly 84 million unique TCR sequences. Of the roughly 400 genotyped donors, 65% to 90% fell in the genetic ancestry cluster associated with self-reported Caucasian donors. The study was designed to test whether signatures of past pathogen exposure could be identified by cataloging public T cell receptors. The T cell repertoires of 700 or so subjects were profiled by immunosequencing and related to cytomegalovirus serostatus. A separate validation cohort of about 110 different subjects was used in addition to the roughly 670-subject first cohort. High-throughput TCR immunosequencing, statistical association of individual TCRs with disease status, and machine learning were combined to predict cytomegalovirus infection status. To study patterns of TCR occurrence, a later analysis re-analyzed previously published TCR beta repertoires from 500 to 850 donors and added high-resolution HLA genotyping. Rather than using new phenotypic data, the later analysis identified candidate immune exposures from TCR beta sequences and from how often those sequences occurred across donors. An earlier analysis of around 540 of the donors applied high-throughput TCR beta sequencing to assess whether each TCR beta V gene segment acted as functional or pseudogenic. Donor age, sex, ethnicity and CMV serostatus were compiled together with the repertoire data. A later genetic analysis took genome-wide SNP genotypes for about 55% of the 666 donors and used that subset as a discovery cohort. All discovery cohort repertoires had been generated using a single sequencing platform. Both class I and class II loci were covered by HLA typing, at four-digit resolution. Typing coverage differed by locus: A, B, C, DRB1 and DQB1 were typed in roughly 620-630 donors, DQA1 in about 550, DPA1 in 600 to 610, and DPB1 in 400 to 490. A few DR-DQ haplotypes were handled as single units for association and clustering because linkage in the cohort was strong. Among several hundred genotyped donors of the cohort, an average of roughly 230,000 unique TCR beta nucleotide sequences was sequenced per donor, of which roughly 17% were non-productive.

Overall study outcomes, separate from this receptor: The authors suggested that the approach could potentially be extended to other disease states and immunological phenotypes. Linkage disequilibrium might explain the correlated functional status among segregating V segments, but an unknown experimental factor could not be excluded. According to a later analysis, most CMV-associated TCR beta chains appeared to be HLA-restricted, and the HLA associations seemed to be driven largely by CMV exposure. Strong co-occurrence of HLA alleles, especially DR and DQ, made assigning TCR associations to individual alleles difficult. A group of highly shared sequence variants was considered likely to be a technical artifact of the sequencing pipeline. Across donors, most TCR sequences were observed very rarely, whereas some public TCRs were present in many individuals. A later analysis reported that several top co-occurrence clusters appeared linked to parvovirus B19, influenza, CMV and Epstein-Barr virus. An earlier analysis of approximately 600 of the donors showed that most TCR beta V segments appeared in productive rearrangements either about 87% or about 30% of the time, which broadly matched IMGT annotations. The cohort was sequenced for TCR beta chains only, and without alpha or paired-chain data the features that could be detected were limited. In a later genetic analysis, a missense DCLRE1C variant was associated with V-gene and J-gene trimming of TCR beta chains, and the association was replicated in an independent cohort. Cytomegalovirus status was reported to be diagnosed by the classifier with high specificity and sensitivity in both the original and validation cohorts. About 17 rarely observed V segments, including chromosome 9 orphons, were excluded from the earlier analysis of some 590 of the donors because counts were too low. A later analysis found that HLA-associated TCR beta chains were more clonally expanded and had lower generation probabilities than equally common non-associated chains. Presence/absence analyses assumed roughly uniform sequencing depth across donors, an assumption that may not hold. A later genetic analysis reported fewer N-insertions in productive TCRs among donors in an Asian-associated ancestry cluster than the roughly 700-donor mean. A further reported finding was that TCR beta sequences accurately predicted the HLA-A and HLA-B alleles for most subjects in the first cohort. Specific HLA alleles were associated with around 18,000 TCR beta sequences at a false discovery rate of 0.05 in a later analysis. In the study, some 160 TCR beta chains were listed as associated with cytomegalovirus. In a later analysis, TCR association rates were found to vary across HLA loci, with the most associated TCRs seen for DRB1 alleles and the fewest for HLA-C alleles. CMV serostatus was the only immune exposure information available for the cohort. HLA typing was unavailable for some donors at each locus, so association tests used only the typed subset. Three of the identified cytomegalovirus-associated TCR beta chains were confirmed in vitro to be specific for cytomegalovirus antigens.

Notes on this clone: There is no known antigen for this receptor. Base quality data are lacking; no much larger clone is found one base away.

Libraries were made using the immunoSEQ multiplex PCR assay. A mixture of 60 forward primers for TCR Vbeta segments and 13 reverse primers for TCR Jbeta segments was used in the multiplex PCR. A multiplex PCR assay on genomic DNA amplified the CDR3 region of rearranged TCR beta genes. On the Illumina HiSeq System, the amplified TCR beta libraries were sequenced as 87-base-pair reads. Regarding the original processing steps: A later analysis counted 65 million to 90 million unique TCR beta chains across the approximately 700 repertoires, and 9.5 million to 11 million of these chains were shared by at least two donors. A nearest-neighbor algorithm error-corrected the raw reads and collapsed the reads into unique sequences, merging closely related sequences to remove PCR and sequencing errors. V, D and J gene segments were assigned by aligning CDR3 sequences to IMGT reference sequences. For a sequence to be retained, a match of at least six nucleotides was required to both a V gene segment and a J gene segment. Rearrangements were classified as productive when the CDR3 lacked stop codons and remained in frame with V and J, and all other rearrangements were classified as non-productive. Following IMGT convention, CDR3 was defined as the stretch from the second conserved V-encoded cysteine to the conserved J-encoded phenylalanine. The earlier analysis of about 560 of the donors excluded any sequence lacking an unambiguous match to a single V gene segment. In an earlier analysis of roughly 500 of the donors, V segments were called functional above 56.7% productive rearrangements and were called segregating when the between-donor standard deviation exceeded 5%. A statistical classification framework was built for diagnosing cytomegalovirus status from the catalog of TCR beta chain sequences. V and J gene assignment, in a later analysis, came from comparing TCR nucleotide sequences with IMGT/GENE-DB human TR gene sequences. In a later analysis, CDR3 sequences and most-parsimonious VDJ recombination scenarios were assigned using the TCRdist pipeline. In a later analysis, every TCR beta chain was defined by the combination of its CDR3 amino acid sequence and its V-gene family, and reads without a unique V-gene family were dropped. A later analysis removed 592 highly shared, low-generation-probability nucleotide sequences to deal with suspected cross-contamination and a sequencing artifact. In a later analysis, a clonal expansion index was calculated for each public chain from normalized within-repertoire ranks of inferred template counts. A later analysis computed generation probabilities with a VDJ recombination model fitted to out-of-frame rearrangements, and checked the results against IGoR. Hypergeometric tests were used in a later analysis to score TCR-TCR, TCR-HLA and TCR-CMV co-occurrence, with a repertoire-size bias correction applied to the TCR pairs. In a later analysis, false discovery rates were estimated by permuting HLA or CMV assignments 20 times. In a later analysis, co-occurring TCRs were grouped using DBSCAN, with TCRdist sequence similarity added in when clustering inside HLA-allele-positive subsets. Repertoires with fewer than 30,000 or more than 120,000 public chains, plus five repertoires with anomalous nucleotide sharing, were excluded from co-occurrence clustering. TCRdb mirrors the immuneACCESS table, restricted to in-frame sequences. Some clones are absent from its copies; in checked studies, under half trace to an unresolved V gene, and the reason for the others is unknown. That table gives V, J and clone size, and the DNA gave D and trimming. Present in this sample are approximately 150,000 clones, 64% of which were seen just once. The top ten hold roughly 3.1% of the sample.

In total, approximately 690 healthy bone marrow donors made up the cohort. At the time of sampling, every cohort member was nominally healthy, though immune exposures that went unrecorded were likely present. The donor tested CMV seropositive and was one of the 289 seropositive cohort members. A peripheral blood sample was collected from each donor, and TCR beta sequencing was performed on peripheral blood mononuclear cells. The Qiagen DNeasy Blood Extraction Kit was used to extract genomic DNA from the blood cell samples. Sequenced input: PBMCs. The sequence was collected from a woman aged 25 to 39 in good health and CMV-seropositive.

The CDR3: CSHFQYTQYF. Here is the DNA: TGCAGTCATTTTCAGTATACGCAGTATTTT. This receptor chain uses TRBV20-1 and TRBJ2-3; the D gene is unclear. Trimming at the junction amounts to 8 bases on V and 7 bases on J, and the germline ends lie 10 bases apart. The CDR3 runs 10 amino acids, cysteine and phenylalanine included. Only CDR3 DNA remains: 30 bases, in frame from the first base. In the germline V gene (reference sequence), CDR1 corresponds to DFQATT and CDR2 to SNEGSKA.